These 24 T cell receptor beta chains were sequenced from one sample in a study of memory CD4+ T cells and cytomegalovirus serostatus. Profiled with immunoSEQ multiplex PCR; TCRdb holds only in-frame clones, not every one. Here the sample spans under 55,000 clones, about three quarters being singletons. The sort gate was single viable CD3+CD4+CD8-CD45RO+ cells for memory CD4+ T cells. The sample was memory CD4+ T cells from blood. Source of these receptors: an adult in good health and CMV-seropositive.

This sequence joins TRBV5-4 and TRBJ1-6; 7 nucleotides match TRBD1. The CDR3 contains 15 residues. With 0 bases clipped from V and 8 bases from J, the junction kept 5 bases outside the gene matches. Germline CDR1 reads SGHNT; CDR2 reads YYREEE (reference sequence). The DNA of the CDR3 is TGTGCCAGCAGCTTGGACAGGGGAGGGGATTCACCCCTCCACTTT. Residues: CASSLDRGGDSPLHF.

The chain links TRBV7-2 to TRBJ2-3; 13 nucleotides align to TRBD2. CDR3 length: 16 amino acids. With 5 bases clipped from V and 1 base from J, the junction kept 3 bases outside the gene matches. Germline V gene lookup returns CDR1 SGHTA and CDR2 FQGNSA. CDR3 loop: CASSQGLAGGTDTQYF. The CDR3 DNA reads TGTGCCAGCAGCCAAGGACTAGCGGGGGGCACAGATACGCAGTATTTT.

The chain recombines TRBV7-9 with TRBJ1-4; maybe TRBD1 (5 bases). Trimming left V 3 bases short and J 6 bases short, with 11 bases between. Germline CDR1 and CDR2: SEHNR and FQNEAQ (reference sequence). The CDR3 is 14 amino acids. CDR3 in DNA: TGTGCCAGCAGCTTTGGGGGAGGTTATGAAAAACTGTTTTTT. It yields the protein CASSFGGGYEKLFF. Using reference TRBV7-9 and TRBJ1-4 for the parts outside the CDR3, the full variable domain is DTGVSQNPRHKITKRGQNVTFRCDPISEHNRLYWYRQTLGQGPEFLTYFQNEAQLEKSRLLSDRFSAERPKGSFSTLEIQRTEQGDSAMYLCASSFGGGYEKLFFGSGTQLSVL.

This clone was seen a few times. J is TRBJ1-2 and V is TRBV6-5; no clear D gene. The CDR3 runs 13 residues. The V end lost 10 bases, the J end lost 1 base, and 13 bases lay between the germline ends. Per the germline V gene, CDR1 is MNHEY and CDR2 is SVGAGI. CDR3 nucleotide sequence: TGTGCCACCTCGGAGAGCTTTAACTATGGCTACACCTTC. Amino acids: CATSESFNYGYTF.

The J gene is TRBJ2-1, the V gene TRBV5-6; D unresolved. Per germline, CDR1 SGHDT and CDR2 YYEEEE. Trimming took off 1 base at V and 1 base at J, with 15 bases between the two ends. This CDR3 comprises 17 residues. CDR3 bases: TGTGCCAGCAGCTTGATCGGTGATACAATATCCTACAATGAGCAGTTCTTC. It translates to CASSLIGDTISYNEQFF.

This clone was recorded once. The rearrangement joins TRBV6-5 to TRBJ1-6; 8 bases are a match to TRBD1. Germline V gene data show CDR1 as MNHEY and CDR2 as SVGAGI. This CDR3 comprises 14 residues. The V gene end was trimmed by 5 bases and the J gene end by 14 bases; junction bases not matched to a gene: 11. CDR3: CASSMTGDTGTLHF. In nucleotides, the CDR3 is TGTGCCAGCAGTATGACAGGGGATACGGGCACCCTCCACTTT.

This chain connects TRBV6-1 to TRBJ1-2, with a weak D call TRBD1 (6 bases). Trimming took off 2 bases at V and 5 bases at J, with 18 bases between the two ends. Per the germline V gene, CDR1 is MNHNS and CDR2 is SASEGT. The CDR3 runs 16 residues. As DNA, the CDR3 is TGTGCCAGCAGTGAAATCCTCACGACAGGAGTTTATGGCTACACCTTC. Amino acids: CASSEILTTGVYGYTF.

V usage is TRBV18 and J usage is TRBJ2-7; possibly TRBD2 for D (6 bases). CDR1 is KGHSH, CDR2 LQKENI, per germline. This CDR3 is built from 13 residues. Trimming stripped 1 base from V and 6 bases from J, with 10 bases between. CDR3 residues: CASSPRREAEQYF. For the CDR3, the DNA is TGTGCCAGCTCACCACGGAGGGAGGCCGAGCAGTACTTC.

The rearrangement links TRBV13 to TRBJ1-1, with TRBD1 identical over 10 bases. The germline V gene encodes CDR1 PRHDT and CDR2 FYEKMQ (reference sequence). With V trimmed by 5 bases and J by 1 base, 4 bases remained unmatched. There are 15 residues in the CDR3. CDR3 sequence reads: CASSPRQGANTEAFF. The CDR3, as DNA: TGTGCCAGCAGCCCCAGACAGGGGGCGAACACTGAAGCTTTCTTT.

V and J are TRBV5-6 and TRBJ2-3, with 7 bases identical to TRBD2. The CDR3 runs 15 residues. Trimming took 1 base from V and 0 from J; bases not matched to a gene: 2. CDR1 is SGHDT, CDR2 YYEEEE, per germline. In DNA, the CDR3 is TGTGCCAGCAGCTTGATAGCGGGCAGCACAGATACGCAGTATTTT. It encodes CASSLIAGSTDTQYF.

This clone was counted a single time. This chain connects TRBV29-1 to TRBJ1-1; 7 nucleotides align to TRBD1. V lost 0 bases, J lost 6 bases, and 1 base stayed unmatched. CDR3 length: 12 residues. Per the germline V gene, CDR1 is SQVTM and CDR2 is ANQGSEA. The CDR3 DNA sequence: TGCAGCGTTGAAGAGGGACAGCCTGAAGCTTTCTTT. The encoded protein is CSVEEGQPEAFF.

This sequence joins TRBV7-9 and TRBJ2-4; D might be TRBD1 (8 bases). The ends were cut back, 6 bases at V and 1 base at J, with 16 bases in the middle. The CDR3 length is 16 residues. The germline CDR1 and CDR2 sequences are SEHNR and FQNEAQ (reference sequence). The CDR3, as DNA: TGTGCCAGCAGTCACGGACAGGGAGGGGCCAAAAACATTCAGTACTTC. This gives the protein CASSHGQGGAKNIQYF.

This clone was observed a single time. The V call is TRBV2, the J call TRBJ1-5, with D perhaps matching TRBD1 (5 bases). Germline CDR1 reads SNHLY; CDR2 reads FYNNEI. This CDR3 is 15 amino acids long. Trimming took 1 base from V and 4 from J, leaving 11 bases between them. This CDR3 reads CASSEDGGRNQPQHF. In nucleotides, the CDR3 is TGTGCCAGCAGTGAAGACGGGGGAAGGAATCAGCCCCAGCATTTT.

The DNA of the CDR3 is TGTGCCTGGGGTGGACAGGCGGTCACTGAAGCTTTCTTT. It is translated as CAWGGQAVTEAFF. The V call is TRBV30, the J call TRBJ1-1; 7 bases fit TRBD1. The V segment lost 5 bases and the J segment 4 bases; nucleotides outside the gene matches: 7. Germline V gives CDR1 GTSNPN, CDR2 SVGIG (reference sequence). The CDR3 is 13 residues long. The variable domain in full, completed from reference TRBV30 and TRBJ1-1, reads SQTIHQWPATLVQPVGSPLSLECTVEGTSNPNLYWYRQAAGRGLQLLFYSVGIGQISSEVPQNLSASRPQDRQFILSSKKLLLSDSGFYLCAWGGQAVTEAFFGQGTRLTVV.

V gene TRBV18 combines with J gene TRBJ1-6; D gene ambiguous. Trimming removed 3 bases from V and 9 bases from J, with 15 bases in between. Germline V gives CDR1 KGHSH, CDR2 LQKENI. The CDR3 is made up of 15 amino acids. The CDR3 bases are TGTGCCAGCTCACCTCGGGAGGGAACGGCTTCACCCCTCCACTTT. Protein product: CASSPREGTASPLHF.

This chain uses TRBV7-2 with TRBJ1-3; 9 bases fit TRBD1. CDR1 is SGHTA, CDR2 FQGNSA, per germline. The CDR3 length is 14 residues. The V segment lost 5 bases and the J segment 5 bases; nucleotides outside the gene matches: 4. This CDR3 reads CASSPGQGRNTIYF. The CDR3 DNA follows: TGTGCCAGCAGCCCGGGACAGGGAAGAAACACCATATATTTT. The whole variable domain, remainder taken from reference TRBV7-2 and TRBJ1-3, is GAGVSQSPSNKVTEKGKDVELRCDPISGHTALYWYRQSLGQGLEFLIYFQGNSAPDKSGLPSDRFSAERTGGSVSTLTIQRTQQEDSAVYLCASSPGQGRNTIYFGEGSWLTVV.

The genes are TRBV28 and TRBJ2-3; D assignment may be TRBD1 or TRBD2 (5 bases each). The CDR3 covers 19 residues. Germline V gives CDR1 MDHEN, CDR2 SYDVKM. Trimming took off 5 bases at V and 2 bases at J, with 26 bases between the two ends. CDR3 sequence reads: CASSLKPGPIPFITDTQYF. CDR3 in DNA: TGTGCCAGCAGTCTAAAACCGGGACCCATCCCATTCATCACAGATACGCAGTATTTT.

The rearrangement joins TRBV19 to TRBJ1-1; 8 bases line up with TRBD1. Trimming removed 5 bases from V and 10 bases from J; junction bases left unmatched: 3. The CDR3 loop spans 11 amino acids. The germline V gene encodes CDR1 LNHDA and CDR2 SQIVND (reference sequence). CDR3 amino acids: CASSWTGRAFF. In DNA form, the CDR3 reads TGTGCCAGTAGTTGGACAGGGAGAGCTTTCTTT. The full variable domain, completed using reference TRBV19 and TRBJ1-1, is DGGITQSPKYLFRKEGQNVTLSCEQNLNHDAMYWYRQDPGQGLRLIYYSQIVNDFQKGDIAEGYSVSREKKESFPLTVTSAQKNPTAFYLCASSWTGRAFFGQGTRLTVV.

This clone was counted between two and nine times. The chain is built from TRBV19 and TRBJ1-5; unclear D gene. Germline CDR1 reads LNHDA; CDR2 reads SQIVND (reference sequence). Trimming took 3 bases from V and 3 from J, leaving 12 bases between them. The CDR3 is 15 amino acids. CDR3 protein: CASSIGQNPNQPQHF. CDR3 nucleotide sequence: TGTGCCAGTAGTATTGGGCAGAACCCCAATCAGCCCCAGCATTTT.

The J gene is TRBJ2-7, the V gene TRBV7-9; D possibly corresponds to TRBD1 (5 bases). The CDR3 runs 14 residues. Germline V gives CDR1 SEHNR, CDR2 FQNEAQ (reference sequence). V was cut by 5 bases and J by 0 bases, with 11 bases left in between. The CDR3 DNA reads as TGTGCCAGCAGCACCCGACAGAGCTCCTACGAGCAGTACTTC. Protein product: CASSTRQSSYEQYF.

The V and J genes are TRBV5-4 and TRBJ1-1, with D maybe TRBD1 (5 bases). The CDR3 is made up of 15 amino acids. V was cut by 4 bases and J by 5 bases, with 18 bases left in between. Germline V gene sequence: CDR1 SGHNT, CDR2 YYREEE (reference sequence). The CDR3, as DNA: TGTGCCAGCAGCACCAACCGGGGCAAAAGGACTGAAGCTTTCTTT. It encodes CASSTNRGKRTEAFF.

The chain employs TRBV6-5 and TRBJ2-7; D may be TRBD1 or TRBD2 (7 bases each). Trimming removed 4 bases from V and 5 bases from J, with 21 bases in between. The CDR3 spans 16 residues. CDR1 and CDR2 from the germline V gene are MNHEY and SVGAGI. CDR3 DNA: TGTGCCAGCAGTTGGGACAGACCTCAAGGGAGGGACGAGCAGTACTTC. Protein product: CASSWDRPQGRDEQYF.

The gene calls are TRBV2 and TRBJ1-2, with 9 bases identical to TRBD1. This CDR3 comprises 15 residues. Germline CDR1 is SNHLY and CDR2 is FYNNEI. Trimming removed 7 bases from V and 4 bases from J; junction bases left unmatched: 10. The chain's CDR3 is CASTRVDRGGYGYTF. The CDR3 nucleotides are TGTGCCAGCACCCGCGTGGACAGGGGAGGCTATGGCTACACCTTC.

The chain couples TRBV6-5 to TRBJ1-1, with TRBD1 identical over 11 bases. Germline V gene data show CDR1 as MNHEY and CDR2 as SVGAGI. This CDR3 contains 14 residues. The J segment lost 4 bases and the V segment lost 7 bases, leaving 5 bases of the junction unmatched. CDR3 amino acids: CASKDRGLSTEAFF. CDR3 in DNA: TGTGCCAGCAAGGACAGGGGGCTGAGCACTGAAGCTTTCTTT.